The rows below give T cell receptor beta chains drawn from one sample of a study of graft-versus-host responses after intestinal transplantation. Measured with immunoSEQ multiplex PCR; TCRdb has only the in-frame clones, and not every one. The table records about 29,000 clones, around 83% of them present only once. This specimen was ileum tissue, taken 98 days after intestinal transplantation. The receptors come from a human patient who received an intestinal transplant, so some T cells may come from the graft donor. The CDR3 runs from the conserved cysteine through the conserved F or W. D genes are given only for firm matches. The size field is filled for only some rows; it gives once, few, many or a size class.

TRBD2 | TRBJ2-7 | medium-sized | TRBV7-9 | CASSRLAHEQYF | TGTGCCAGCAGCCGACTAGCCCACGAGCAGTACTTC
TRBD1 | TRBJ2-5 | . | TRBV6-6 | CASSTDRVLQETQYF | TGTGCCAGCAGCACGGACAGGGTTCTTCAAGAGACCCAGTACTTC
TRBD1 | TRBJ1-5 | . | TRBV7-9 | CASSLTGVRGGDQPQHF | TGTGCCAGCAGCCTGACAGGGGTTCGAGGAGGGGATCAGCCCCAGCATTTT
TRBD1 | TRBJ1-5 | . | TRBV2 | CASSSLDRANQPQHF | TGTGCCAGCAGTTCTCTCGACAGGGCCAATCAGCCCCAGCATTTT
. | TRBJ2-1 | . | TRBV6-1 | CASSDLGGSYNEQFF | TGTGCTAGCAGTGATCTGGGGGGCTCCTACAATGAGCAGTTCTTC
. | TRBJ1-5 | . | TRBV28 | CASSPYIMNGGIGNQPQHF | TGTGCCAGCAGTCCCTACATTATGAACGGGGGAATTGGCAATCAGCCCCAGCATTTT
. | TRBJ2-1 | . | TRBV5-1 | CASSPGLAKYNEQFF | TGCGCCAGCAGCCCGGGACTGGCTAAGTACAATGAGCAGTTCTTC
TRBD2 | TRBJ2-2 | few | TRBV4-1 | CASSQQRGGRFGELFF | TGCGCCAGCAGCCAGCAGCGGGGGGGCCGATTCGGGGAGCTGTTTTTT
. | TRBJ1-1 | once | TRBV5-1 | CASSLGTGNTEAFF | TGCGCCAGCAGCTTGGGTACGGGGAACACTGAAGCTTTCTTT
. | TRBJ2-7 | few | TRBV28 | CASSLPPNDYEQYF | TGTGCCAGCAGTTTGCCCCCGAACGACTACGAGCAGTACTTC
TRBD2 | TRBJ2-1 | . | TRBV27 | CASSSGLAGGQSNEQFF | TGTGCCAGCAGTTCAGGACTAGCGGGGGGCCAATCCAATGAGCAGTTCTTC
. | TRBJ1-6 | . | TRBV2 | CASCRDGYNSPLHF | TGTGCCAGCTGCCGGGACGGCTATAATTCACCCCTCCACTTT
TRBD1 | TRBJ2-7 | . | TRBV7-6 | CASSGGTGGRYEQYF | TGTGCCAGCAGCGGAGGGACAGGAGGCCGTTACGAGCAGTACTTC
. | TRBJ2-1 | . | TRBV5-6 | CASSLVEEQFF | TGTGCCAGCAGCTTGGTAGAGGAGCAGTTCTTC
TRBD2 | TRBJ2-7 | . | TRBV4-1 | CASSQAGLAVSYEQYF | TGCGCCAGCAGCCAAGCGGGACTAGCGGTGTCCTACGAGCAGTACTTC
. | TRBJ1-5 | . | TRBV7-2 | CASSPPGPTNQPQHF | TGTGCCAGCAGCCCCCCGGGTCCTACGAATCAGCCCCAGCATTTT
. | TRBJ2-7 | once | TRBV15 | CATSRGRGIEQYF | TGTGCCACCAGCAGAGGACGGGGGATTGAGCAGTACTTC
. | TRBJ1-2 | . | TRBV5-4 | CASSLAREYGYTF | TGTGCCAGCAGCTTGGCCAGGGAATATGGCTACACCTTC
TRBD1 | TRBJ2-7 | once | TRBV6-5 | CASRYGTGSMGEQYF | TGTGCCAGCAGATACGGGACAGGGTCAATGGGGGAGCAGTACTTC
TRBD1 | TRBJ1-5 | . | TRBV10-3 | CAISEALPGQGWPQHF | TGTGCCATCAGTGAAGCCCTCCCGGGACAGGGATGGCCCCAGCATTTT
. | TRBJ1-1 | once | TRBV6-1 | CASSVGGTEAFF | TGTGCCAGCAGTGTCGGGGGTACTGAAGCTTTCTTT
TRBD1 | TRBJ1-2 | few | TRBV28 | CASSLGTGGYTF | TGTGCCAGCAGTCTCGGGACAGGTGGTTACACCTTC
TRBD1 | TRBJ2-1 | once | TRBV4-1 | CASSHGGTGDRWNEQFF | TGCGCCAGCAGCCACGGAGGCACAGGGGATAGGTGGAATGAGCAGTTCTTC
TRBD1 | TRBJ1-6 | once | TRBV7-2 | CASSFNCGTGLSNYCPLHF | TGTGCCAGCAGCTTTAATTGCGGGACAGGGCTAAGTAATTACTGCCCCCTCCACTTT
TRBD1 | TRBJ1-5 | . | TRBV5-5 | CASSLQGQSNQPQHF | TGTGCCAGCAGCTTGCAGGGACAGAGCAATCAGCCCCAGCATTTT
. | TRBJ1-2 | . | TRBV4-1 | CASSQDQTDIRGAKGYTF | TGCGCCAGCAGCCAAGATCAAACGGACATCCGGGGGGCGAAAGGCTACACCTTC
TRBD2 | TRBJ2-3 | . | TRBV11-2 | CASSSRTSITTDTQYF | TGTGCCAGCAGCAGTCGGACTAGCATAACGACAGATACGCAGTATTTT
. | TRBJ1-2 | . | TRBV6-4 | CASRALEGLNYGYTF | TGTGCCAGCAGGGCACTCGAGGGGCTAAACTATGGCTACACCTTC
. | TRBJ2-5 | . | TRBV7-8 | CASSLAMWGLQETQYF | TGTGCCAGCAGCTTAGCGATGTGGGGTTTACAAGAGACCCAGTACTTC
. | TRBJ1-5 | . | TRBV5-6 | CASSLAGNQPQHF | TGTGCCAGCAGCTTGGCGGGGAATCAGCCCCAGCATTTT
. | TRBJ2-3 | . | TRBV7-8 | CASSLDRGADTQYF | TGTGCCAGCAGCCTAGACCGAGGAGCAGATACGCAGTATTTT
. | TRBJ1-1 | . | TRBV7-8 | CASSPGSDTEAFF | TGTGCCAGCAGCCCCGGTAGCGACACTGAAGCTTTCTTT
. | TRBJ2-5 | . | TRBV11-3 | CASSFGGTGTQYF | TGTGCCAGCAGCTTCGGAGGCACGGGGACCCAGTACTTC
TRBD1 | TRBJ2-5 | . | TRBV28 | CASSPQGQGGGETQYF | TGTGCCAGCAGTCCCCAGGGACAGGGCGGGGGAGAGACCCAGTACTTC
. | TRBJ2-6 | . | TRBV5-4 | CASSPVEVVGVSGANVLTF | TGTGCCAGCAGCCCGGTGGAGGTCGTAGGAGTCTCTGGGGCCAACGTCCTGACTTTC
. | TRBJ1-6 | . | TRBV19 | CASSMGLRGANNNSPLHF | TGTGCCAGTAGTATGGGACTCAGAGGTGCCAATAATAATTCACCCCTCCACTTT
. | TRBJ2-3 | . | TRBV9 | CASSYDRFGDTQYF | TGTGCCAGCAGCTACGACAGGTTTGGAGATACGCAGTATTTT
. | TRBJ2-7 | . | TRBV11-1 | CASSLGTGKDEQYF | TGTGCCAGCAGCTTAGGGACCGGGAAAGACGAGCAGTACTTC
TRBD2 | TRBJ2-1 | . | TRBV7-9 | CASSLQTSGLSSYNEQFF | TGTGCCAGCAGCCTCCAGACTAGCGGGCTGAGCTCCTACAATGAGCAGTTCTTC
. | TRBJ1-5 | . | TRBV28 | CASSLSVSNQPQHF | TGTGCCAGCAGTTTATCTGTTAGCAATCAGCCCCAGCATTTT
. | TRBJ2-7 | . | TRBV10-2 | CASSDLGANEQYF | TGCGCCAGCAGTGATTTAGGGGCTAACGAGCAGTACTTC
. | TRBJ2-2 | few | TRBV18 | CASSPINTGELFF | TGTGCCAGCTCACCAATCAACACCGGGGAGCTGTTTTTT
. | TRBJ1-1 | . | TRBV20-1 | CSAREDSEAFF | TGCAGTGCTAGAGAGGACAGTGAAGCTTTCTTT
. | TRBJ1-4 | . | TRBV10-3 | CAISDKVLEKLFF | TGTGCCATCAGTGACAAGGTCTTGGAAAAACTGTTTTTT
. | TRBJ2-3 | . | TRBV2 | CAEGTPITQYF | TGTGCCGAAGGGACCCCAATTACGCAGTATTTT
. | TRBJ2-3 | . | TRBV15 | CATSRDAITRLTDTQYF | TGTGCCACCAGCAGAGACGCTATCACTAGACTCACAGATACGCAGTATTTT
. | TRBJ1-1 | . | TRBV9 | CASSVATGSTEAFF | TGTGCCAGCAGCGTAGCAACGGGTAGCACTGAAGCTTTCTTT
TRBD2 | TRBJ2-3 | . | TRBV4-2 | CASSDRLAGSTDTQYF | TGTGCCAGCAGCGACCGACTAGCGGGGAGCACAGATACGCAGTATTTT
. | TRBJ2-5 | . | TRBV30 | CAWNLGTGEETQYF | TGTGCCTGGAATTTGGGGACGGGGGAGGAGACCCAGTACTTC
TRBD1 | TRBJ2-7 | . | TRBV7-2 | CASSLTSQGAFEQYF | TGTGCCAGCAGCTTGACGTCACAGGGGGCCTTCGAGCAGTACTTC